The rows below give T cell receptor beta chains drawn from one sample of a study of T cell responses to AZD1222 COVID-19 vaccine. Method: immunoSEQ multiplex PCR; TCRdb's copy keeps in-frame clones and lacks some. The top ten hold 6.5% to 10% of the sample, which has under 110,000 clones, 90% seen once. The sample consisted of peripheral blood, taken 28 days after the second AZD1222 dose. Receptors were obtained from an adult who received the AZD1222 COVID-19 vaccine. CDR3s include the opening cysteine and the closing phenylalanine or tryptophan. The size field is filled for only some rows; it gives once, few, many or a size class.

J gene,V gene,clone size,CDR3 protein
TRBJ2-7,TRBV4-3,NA,CASSATSGRSYEQYF
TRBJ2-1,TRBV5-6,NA,CASSFTTDTYNEQFF
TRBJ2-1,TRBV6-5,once,CASSRGTSGFNEQFF
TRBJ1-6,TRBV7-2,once,CASSRGTYNSPLHF
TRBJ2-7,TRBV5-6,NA,CASTDGGVEQYF
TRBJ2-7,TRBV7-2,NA,CASSFSSTGLGVSEQYF
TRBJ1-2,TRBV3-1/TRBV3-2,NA,CASSQVGYTF
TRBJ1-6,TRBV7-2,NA,CASSSGGTGAGSPLHF
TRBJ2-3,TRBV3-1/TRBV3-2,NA,CASSPDGWGDTDTQYF
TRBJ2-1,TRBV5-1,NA,CASSLIPGFSYNEQFF
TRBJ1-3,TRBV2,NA,CASSLLGTGGNTIYF
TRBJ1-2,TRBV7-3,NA,CASSLGGTTGLGYGYTF
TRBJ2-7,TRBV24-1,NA,CATSGPPSYEQYF
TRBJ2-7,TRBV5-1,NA,CASSLARDRASYEQYF
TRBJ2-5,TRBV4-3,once,CASSQSTSGGQETQYF
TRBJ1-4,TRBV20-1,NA,CSASMGGNEKLFF
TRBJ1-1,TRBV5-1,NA,CASSLGGRVGSEAFF
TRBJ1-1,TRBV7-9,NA,CASTEPGTEAFF
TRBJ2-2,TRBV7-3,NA,CASSKGTGGANTGELFF
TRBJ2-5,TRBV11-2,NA,CASTLTGSARETQYF
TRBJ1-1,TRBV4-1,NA,CASSQVGSNTEAFF
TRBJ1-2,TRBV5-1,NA,CASSFVSAAYGYTF
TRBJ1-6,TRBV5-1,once,CASSLGQANSPLHF
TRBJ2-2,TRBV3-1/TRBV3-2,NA,CASSQDNLRGTGELFF
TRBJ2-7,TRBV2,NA,CASSPGQPISYEQYF
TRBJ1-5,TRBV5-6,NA,CASTSPGPQHF
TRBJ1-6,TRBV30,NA,CAWSIGSPLHF
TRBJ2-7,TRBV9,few,CASSVGAEATYEQYF
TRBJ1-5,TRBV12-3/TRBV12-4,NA,CASSLDQPQHF
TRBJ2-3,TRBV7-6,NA,CASSSGTGGRDTQYF
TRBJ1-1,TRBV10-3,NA,CAISVEGRWNTEAFF
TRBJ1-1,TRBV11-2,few,CASTAGLAEAFF
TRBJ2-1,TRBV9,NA,CASSSPLGLAGNEQFF